A single sample gave rise to the 29 T cell receptor beta chains below, sequenced in a study of read filtering for tumor transcriptome and immune sequencing. This library used approximately 370 ng RNA and molecular barcoded adaptors spanning alpha/delta and beta/gamma chains. A single record per CDR3 protein comes from TCRdb applying MiXCR to the reads. The profile covers 75,000 to 90,000 distinct CDR3 sequences, with about 12% appearing a single time and 15% taken by the ten largest. Sequencing was carried out using a population of CD138-negative cells sorted from bone marrow. These receptors all stem from a donor aged 40 or over with multiple myeloma.

This clonotype was counted ten times or more. The CDR3 sequence: CSAPNRDSGNNEQFF. CDR3 DNA: TGCAGTGCGCCCAACCGGGACAGCGGAAACAATGAGCAGTTCTTC. This chain uses TRBV20-1 with TRBJ2-1; 7 positions match TRBD1. Germline values: CDR1 DFQATT, CDR2 SNEGSKA (reference sequence). The V and J ends lost 6 bases and 5 bases, in that order; junction bases with no gene match: 13. There are 15 residues in the CDR3.

There are a few counts of this clonotype. This chain joins TRBV7-6 and TRBJ2-1; D uncertain. Trimming left V 4 bases short and J 0 bases short, with 4 bases between. Germline assignment: CDR1 SGHVS and CDR2 FNYEAQ. This CDR3 region has 13 residues. Written as DNA, the CDR3 is TGTGCCAGCAGCTCACCCTCCTACAATGAGCAGTTCTTC. This encodes CASSSPSYNEQFF. The full variable domain, in which reference TRBV7-6 and TRBJ2-1 provide the parts outside the CDR3, is GAGVSQSPRYKVTKRGQDVALRCDPISGHVSLYWYRQALGQGPEFLTYFNYEAQQDKSGLPNDRFSAERPEGSISTLTIQRTEQRDSAMYRCASSSPSYNEQFFGPGTRLTVL.

This clonotype was counted at least ten times. The chain employs TRBV4-1 and TRBJ2-7, with 9 bases that match TRBD1. V was pared by 3 bases and J by 1 base, with 7 bases of the junction left unmatched. Germline assignment: CDR1 MGHRA and CDR2 YSYEKL. This CDR3 region has 16 residues. CDR3 coding DNA: TGCGCCAGCAGCCAGGCCTTGACAGGGGGATCCTACGAGCAGTACTTC. Encoded protein: CASSQALTGGSYEQYF.

This clonotype was observed many times. This chain connects TRBV12-3 or TRBV12-4 to TRBJ2-1; unclear D gene. The CDR3 runs 16 residues. V shed 5 bases and J shed 0 bases, with 14 bases lying between them. CDR3 sequence reads: CASSLSLLASYNEQFF. DNA for the CDR3: TGTGCCAGCAGTCTGTCCCTATTGGCCTCCTACAATGAGCAGTTCTTC.

This clonotype was counted many times. The V and J genes are TRBV20-1 and TRBJ2-1; 11 bases map to TRBD2. The V gene end was trimmed by 5 bases and the J gene end by 8 bases; junction bases not matched to a gene: 8. The CDR3 sequence is 14 residues long. Germline V lookup: CDR1 DFQATT, CDR2 SNEGSKA (reference sequence). Here the CDR3 reads CSAPRLAGFYEQFF. CDR3 bases: TGCAGTGCTCCCCGACTAGCGGGATTCTATGAGCAGTTCTTC.

This clonotype was detected many times. The chain has TRBV10-3 and TRBJ2-1; 9 nucleotides align to TRBD2. This CDR3 has 15 residues. Germline V lookup: CDR1 ENHRY, CDR2 SYGVKD. The trim removed 0 bases at V and 7 bases at J, leaving 4 bases unmatched. In DNA, the CDR3 is TGTGCCATCAGTGAGTCGGCGGGAGGGGGGAATGAGCAGTTCTTC. It translates to CAISESAGGGNEQFF.

This clonotype was detected a few times. Given a much more abundant clone one base away, this may be a read error. The J gene is TRBJ2-5, the V gene TRBV21-1; TRBD1 was called by the table and not checked on the DNA. TRBV21-1 is listed as a pseudogene. There are 17 residues in the CDR3. The CDR3 DNA sequence: TGTGCCAGCAGCAACTCCACAGGGAGGTTGGAGGGGGAGACCCAGTACTTC. It encodes CASSNSTGRLEGETQYF.

The sample holds many counts of this clonotype. This chain uses TRBV5-1 with TRBJ2-1, with TRBD2 matching 12 bases. Germline V gives CDR1 SGHRS, CDR2 YFSETQ. The trim removed 3 bases at V and 4 bases at J, leaving 5 bases unmatched. The CDR3 has 16 amino acids. CDR3 sequence: CASSSLAGGTYNEQFF. Here the CDR3 DNA reads TGCGCCAGCAGCTCCCTAGCGGGAGGGACTTACAATGAGCAGTTCTTC. Complete variable domain (other parts from reference TRBV5-1 and TRBJ2-1): KAGVTQTPRYLIKTRGQQVTLSCSPISGHRSVSWYQQTPGQGLQFLFEYFSETQRNKGNFPGRFSGRQFSNSRSEMNVSTLELGDSALYLCASSSLAGGTYNEQFFGPGTRLTVL.

This clonotype was counted many times. The chain recombines TRBV20-1 with TRBJ2-1; tentative D call: TRBD2 (6 bases). Germline V lookup: CDR1 DFQATT, CDR2 SNEGSKA (reference sequence). V was pared by 5 bases and J by 6 bases, with 17 bases between. This CDR3 is 14 amino acids long. CDR3 bases: TGCAGTGCTCCTTCTAGCGCGAGGGGCAATGAGCAGTTCTTC. Amino acids: CSAPSSARGNEQFF.

This clonotype was seen ten or more times. The chain has TRBV7-6 and TRBJ2-5; no reliable D call. V lost 5 bases to trimming and J lost 6 bases, with 13 bases between them. Germline V gives CDR1 SGHVS, CDR2 FNYEAQ. CDR3 length equals 13 residues. CDR3 region: CASSQTISQTQYF. The CDR3 DNA sequence: TGTGCCAGCAGCCAAACGATTAGCCAGACCCAGTACTTC.

The sample holds many counts of this clonotype. This rearrangement joins TRBV7-9 to TRBJ1-1, with TRBD1 as a possible D gene (6 bases). V shed 1 base and J shed 1 base, with 7 bases lying between them. Germline CDR1 reads SEHNR; CDR2 reads FQNEAQ (reference sequence). The CDR3 spans 14 residues. The CDR3 protein is CASSLGRGNTEAFF. CDR3 nucleotide sequence: TGTGCCAGCAGCTTAGGCAGGGGGAACACTGAAGCTTTCTTT.

Ten or more counts support this clonotype. This chain joins TRBV6-5 and TRBJ1-4; D is ambiguous. In germline, CDR1 is MNHEY, CDR2 SVGAGI. Trimming shortened V by 5 bases and J by 5 bases, and 12 bases separated the two germline ends. The CDR3 contains 14 residues. The CDR3 DNA is TGTGCCAGCAGTCGTAGTAGGGAGAATGAAAAACTGTTTTTT. Translation: CASSRSRENEKLFF.

This clonotype was observed many times. The rearrangement joins TRBV6-1 to TRBJ2-2; 8 bases agree with TRBD1. Trimming removed 4 bases from V and 4 bases from J; junction bases left unmatched: 5. Per the germline V gene, CDR1 is MNHNS and CDR2 is SASEGT. The CDR3 consists of 15 residues. The CDR3 here is CASSGNRGFTGELFF. In DNA, the CDR3 is TGTGCCAGCAGTGGCAACAGGGGGTTCACCGGGGAGCTGTTTTTT.

This clonotype showed up many times. This rearrangement joins TRBV29-1 to TRBJ1-1; D ambiguous. The V end lost 8 bases, the J end lost 4 bases, and 17 bases lay between the germline ends. The CDR3 spans 13 residues. From germline, CDR1 is SQVTM and CDR2 ANQGSEA. CDR3 nucleotide sequence: TGCAGCACTACCGGACCCGAGGGCACTGAAGCTTTCTTT. This gives the protein CSTTGPEGTEAFF.

This clonotype was seen many times. The chain joins TRBV3-1 to TRBJ2-5; TRBD1 matches at 9 bases. V shed 2 bases and J 2 bases; nucleotides not matched to a gene: 9. The CDR3 spans 17 residues. The germline V gene has CDR1 LGHDT and CDR2 YNNKEL (reference sequence). The CDR3 DNA sequence: TGTGCCAGCAGCCAAATCCTTGGGACAGGGAGGCAAGAGACCCAGTACTTC. This translates into CASSQILGTGRQETQYF.

This clonotype was seen many times. The CDR3 loop is CASSFLPNQPQHF. CDR3 DNA: TGTGCCAGCAGTTTTCTGCCAAATCAGCCCCAGCATTTT. V usage is TRBV27 and J usage is TRBJ1-5; no clear D. Germline V CDR1 and CDR2: MNHEY, SMNVEV (reference sequence). The germline V and J ends were trimmed by 3 bases and 4 bases, with 7 bases remaining between them. The CDR3 loop spans 13 amino acids.

This clonotype has a count of ten or more. In nucleotides, the CDR3 is TGTGCCAGCAGCGGGGACAGGGGCAATGAGCAGTTCTTC. It is translated as CASSGDRGNEQFF. The gene calls are TRBV7-9 and TRBJ2-1, with 10 bases that match TRBD1. V trimming: 5 bases; J trimming: 6 bases; junction bases outside the gene matches: 1. The CDR3 is 13 residues long. Germline lookup yields CDR1 SEHNR and CDR2 FQNEAQ (reference sequence).

There are a few counts of this clonotype. This may be a read error: a much more frequent sequence differs by one nucleotide. CDR3 in DNA: TGCAGCGTTGAAGGTCTTATAGGGGGAACAGATACGCAGTATTTT. Translating it yields CSVEGLIGGTDTQYF. V gene TRBV29-1 combines with J gene TRBJ2-3, with D possibly TRBD1 on 6 matching bases. This CDR3 is 15 amino acids long. The V gene lost 1 base and the J gene lost 3 bases, with 14 bases spanning the gap. CDR1 is SQVTM, CDR2 ANQGSEA, per germline.

The table lists this clonotype with many counts. The J gene is TRBJ2-2, the V gene TRBV6-2 or TRBV6-3; 12 bases map to TRBD1. Germline V gives CDR1 MNHEY, CDR2 SVGEGT. Unmatched junction bases numbered 13, after V lost 0 bases and J lost 2 bases. This CDR3 region has 21 residues. CDR3 in DNA: TGTGCCAGCAGTTACTCAACCGGGACAGGGGGCGAGGTCTTCAACACCGGGGAGCTGTTTTTT. Translating gives CASSYSTGTGGEVFNTGELFF.

This clonotype was picked up many times. The rearrangement joins TRBV19 to TRBJ2-3, with D uncertain. Deletions cut 4 bases from V and 2 bases from J, with 13 bases between. In germline, CDR1 is LNHDA, CDR2 SQIVND (reference sequence). This CDR3 spans 15 amino acids. Written as DNA, the CDR3 is TGTGCCAGTAGTAGGGTCGGAACCCACACAGATACGCAGTATTTT. This codes for CASSRVGTHTDTQYF.

This clonotype has only a few counts. A much larger clone differs from this one at a single base, so this may be a read error. The chain has TRBV29-1 and TRBJ2-1; 14 nucleotides line up with TRBD2. Per germline, CDR1 SQVTM and CDR2 ANQGSEA. The CDR3 covers 14 residues. The CDR3, as DNA: TGCAGCGCAGGGACTAGCGGGAGCTACAATGGGCAGTTCTTC. Translated, it gives CSAGTSGSYNGQFF.

This clonotype was found many times. The chain has TRBV5-1 and TRBJ2-7; 8 bases line up with TRBD2. Trimming took 1 base from V and 3 from J; bases not matched to a gene: 6. This CDR3 is 15 amino acids long. Germline lookup yields CDR1 SGHRS and CDR2 YFSETQ. The CDR3 here is CASSLYAGGNYEQYF. DNA of the CDR3: TGCGCCAGCAGCTTGTATGCGGGAGGAAACTACGAGCAGTACTTC.

Worth noting for this clonotype: Since no conserved phenylalanine or tryptophan closes the CDR3, a read error is the likely cause. This sequence joins TRBV19 and TRBJ2-5, with a weak D call TRBD1 (6 bases). The CDR3 length is 13 residues. The V and J ends lost 3 bases and 3 bases respectively, with 8 bases between them. Germline CDR1 reads LNHDA; CDR2 reads SQIVND (reference sequence). CDR3 protein: CASSIGQKETQYL. For the CDR3, the DNA is TGTGCCAGTAGTATCGGACAGAAAGAGACCCAGTACCTC.

This clonotype was found a few times. The chain carries TRBV29-1 and TRBJ2-1; possibly TRBD1 for D (6 bases). Germline V gives CDR1 SQVTM, CDR2 ANQGSEA. Trimming took 7 bases from V and 3 from J, leaving 13 bases between them. The CDR3 covers 13 residues. The CDR3 spells CSAMGHGYNEQFF. In DNA form, the CDR3 reads TGCAGCGCCATGGGACACGGCTACAATGAGCAGTTCTTC.

The chain carries TRBV11-3 and TRBJ2-1; no clear D. V lost 0 bases, J lost 12 bases, and 9 bases lay in between. This CDR3 is 12 amino acids long. Germline V CDR1 and CDR2: SGHNT, YENEEA. In DNA, the CDR3 is TGTGCCAGCAGCTTAGAGGCTGAAGGGCAGTTCTTC. Its protein product is CASSLEAEGQFF.

This clonotype was seen repeatedly, ten times or more. This CDR3 reads CASSLKGVLQSYNEQFF. The CDR3 DNA follows: TGTGCCAGCAGCTTAAAGGGGGTTTTACAGTCCTACAATGAGCAGTTCTTC. The chain uses TRBV7-8 and TRBJ2-1, with D possibly matching TRBD1 (6 bases). The V end was cut by 2 bases, the J end by 1 base, with 15 bases between. CDR3 length equals 17 residues. From germline, CDR1 is SGHVS and CDR2 FQNEAQ.

This chain joins TRBV12-2 and TRBJ2-5; the D call TRBD1 from the table was never checked on the DNA. TRBV12-2 is an annotated pseudogene. CDR3 length: 14 residues. The CDR3 nucleotides read TGTGCAAGTCGCGTCCTACAGGATCAAGAGACCCAGTACTTC. Residues: CASRVLQDQETQYF.

Comments on this clonotype: One junction end disagrees with the germline gene, perhaps due to a read error. V is TRBV7-9 and J is TRBJ2-7; D ambiguous. Germline CDR1 reads SEHNR; CDR2 reads FQNEAQ (reference sequence). CDR3 size: 15 residues. CDR3 in DNA: TGTGCCAGCAGCTTAACCGCTGCGGTATCCTACGGGCAGTACTTC. Its protein product is CASSLTAAVSYGQYF.

Many counts were recorded for this clonotype. The gene calls are TRBV20-1 and TRBJ2-1; 11 positions agree with TRBD2. The length of the CDR3 is 16 residues. The germline CDR1 and CDR2 sequences are DFQATT and SNEGSKA (reference sequence). Trimming cost V 4 bases and J 8 bases; bases outside gene matches: 13. The CDR3 region is CSANHPGLAAGDEQFF. The CDR3 coding sequence is TGCAGTGCTAACCATCCGGGACTAGCGGCTGGGGATGAGCAGTTCTTC.